These 19 T cell receptor beta chains came from one sample sequenced in a study of blood T cell repertoires in COVID-19. TCRdb's table, derived via immunoSEQ multiplex PCR, lists solely in-frame clones and lacks some. The sample contains 60,000 to 85,000 clones, about 85% of which appear only once. Sequencing was performed on peripheral blood. The receptors shown here come from a woman aged 45-65 years with COVID-19, enrolled during active disease.

This clone appeared a single time. This rearrangement joins TRBV7-2 to TRBJ2-1, with D maybe TRBD2 (6 bases). Trimming removed 6 bases at V and 0 bases at J, with 15 bases between. The CDR3 covers 16 residues. The germline CDR1 and CDR2 sequences are SGHTA and FQGNSA. The CDR3 DNA sequence: TGTGCCAGCAGGAAGGGGTCTAGCGCCTCCTACAATGAGCAGTTCTTC. Translated: CASRKGSSASYNEQFF.

The CDR3 spells CAWSLGLAGPISSYNEQFF. DNA for the CDR3: TGTGCCTGGAGCCTAGGCCTAGCGGGACCCATAAGCTCCTACAATGAGCAGTTCTTC. The chain joins TRBV30 to TRBJ2-1; 9 bases fit TRBD2. Germline lookup yields CDR1 GTSNPN and CDR2 SVGIG (reference sequence). The trim removed 3 bases at V and 0 bases at J, leaving 15 bases unmatched. The CDR3 runs 19 residues. Drawing the rest from reference TRBV30 and TRBJ2-1, the complete variable domain is SQTIHQWPATLVQPVGSPLSLECTVEGTSNPNLYWYRQAAGRGLQLLFYSVGIGQISSEVPQNLSASRPQDRQFILSSKKLLLSDSGFYLCAWSLGLAGPISSYNEQFFGPGTRLTVL.

The V gene is TRBV28, the J gene TRBJ2-1, with TRBD2 identical over 12 bases. Germline V gives CDR1 MDHEN, CDR2 SYDVKM. The CDR3 has 16 amino acids. Losses at the gene ends were 0 bases for V and 9 bases for J; bases not matched to a gene: 6. CDR3 sequence: CASSLWTSGSNSEQFF. The CDR3 bases are TGTGCCAGCAGTTTATGGACTAGCGGGAGCAATAGTGAGCAGTTCTTC.

V is TRBV6-4 and J is TRBJ2-2, with 8 bases aligning to TRBD2. Germline lookup yields CDR1 MRHNA and CDR2 SNTAGT. The CDR3 covers 15 residues. The junction had 9 bases not matched to a gene; V was cut back by 8 bases and J by 4 bases. The CDR3 loop is CASAVLAGGTGELFF. In DNA, the CDR3 is TGTGCCAGCGCTGTCTTGGCGGGAGGCACCGGGGAGCTGTTTTTT.

V and J are TRBV7-2 and TRBJ2-5, with 8 bases matching TRBD2. Germline lookup yields CDR1 SGHTA and CDR2 FQGNSA. The CDR3 is 14 residues long. J was trimmed by 7 bases and V by 7 bases; bases with no gene match: 11. The CDR3 nucleotides read TGTGCCAGCATCACTGGGCGGGAGGTGGGGACCCAGTACTTC. Protein: CASITGREVGTQYF.

The chain employs TRBV7-2 and TRBJ2-7, with TRBD1 as a possible D gene (6 bases). Trimming took off 7 bases at V and 3 bases at J, with 7 bases between the two ends. This CDR3 comprises 11 residues. CDR1 SGHTA and CDR2 FQGNSA come from the germline V gene. The CDR3 sequence is CASTDSYEQYF. The CDR3 DNA follows: TGTGCCAGCACGGACAGCTACGAGCAGTACTTC.

This chain links TRBV30 with TRBJ1-2, with 7 nucleotides matching TRBD1. Germline loops: CDR1 GTSNPN, CDR2 SVGIG (reference sequence). V lost 3 bases to trimming and J lost 6 bases; unmatched junction nucleotides: 13. The CDR3 contains 15 residues. This CDR3 reads CAWSHPGRGYDGYTF. CDR3 coding DNA: TGTGCCTGGAGCCACCCCGGCAGGGGGTATGATGGCTACACCTTC.

The chain joins TRBV6-5 to TRBJ1-5; the D gene is possibly TRBD1 (6 bases). CDR1 and CDR2 (germline): MNHEY, SVGAGI. The V gene lost 0 bases and the J gene lost 4 bases, with 13 bases spanning the gap. The CDR3 extends over 16 amino acids. CDR3 protein: CASSYSEQGKNQPQHF. In nucleotides, the CDR3 is TGTGCCAGCAGTTACTCTGAACAGGGAAAAAATCAGCCCCAGCATTTT.

The genes are TRBV4-1 and TRBJ1-2; D is unclear. CDR1 and CDR2 from the germline V gene are MGHRA and YSYEKL. The CDR3 totals 15 residues. V was trimmed by 2 bases and J by 8 bases, leaving 18 bases between them. The CDR3 region is CASSQRPGSYGGYTF. The CDR3 DNA reads TGCGCCAGCAGCCAACGGCCCGGGAGCTATGGAGGCTACACCTTC.

The chain is built from TRBV10-3 and TRBJ2-3; D possibly corresponds to TRBD1 (5 bases). CDR1 is ENHRY and CDR2 is SYGVKD in the germline V gene. CDR3 length: 11 residues. The V end lost 8 bases, the J end lost 6 bases, and 9 bases lay between the germline ends. The CDR3 DNA follows: TGTGCCATCTCAGGGTTGGATACGCAGTATTTT. Protein sequence: CAISGLDTQYF.

The chain is built from TRBV19 and TRBJ1-1; D ambiguous. Per germline, CDR1 LNHDA and CDR2 SQIVND (reference sequence). Trimming removed 5 bases from V and 4 bases from J, with 11 bases in between. The CDR3 is 13 residues long. The CDR3 DNA is TGTGCCAGTAGTTTCGGGATCGGCACTGAAGCTTTCTTT. It codes for CASSFGIGTEAFF.

There are a few counts of this clone. The chain joins TRBV4-1 to TRBJ2-2, with D unresolved. Germline V CDR1 and CDR2: MGHRA, YSYEKL. This CDR3 is 14 amino acids long. Deletions cut 3 bases from V and 6 bases from J, with 11 bases between. The CDR3 region has the DNA TGCGCCAGCAGCCAGCAGACATTTGCCGGGGAGCTGTTTTTT. It encodes CASSQQTFAGELFF.

The table lists this clone with a count of one. The rearrangement uses TRBV5-1 and TRBJ2-2; D may be TRBD2 (6 bases). Trimming removed 0 bases at V and 6 bases at J, with 15 bases between. CDR1 and CDR2 from the germline V gene are SGHRS and YFSETQ. This CDR3 contains 16 residues. CDR3 bases: TGCGCCAGCAGCTTGGCTGCCGGGCGGAGGGCCGGGGAGCTGTTTTTT. It codes for CASSLAAGRRAGELFF.

V usage is TRBV15 and J usage is TRBJ1-2; possible D gene TRBD1, 5 bases. Germline-derived CDR1 and CDR2 are LNHNV and YYDKDF (reference sequence). The CDR3 length is 15 residues. The V end lost 2 bases, the J end lost 6 bases, and 16 bases lay between the germline ends. The CDR3: CATSRKAPGGDGYTF. The CDR3 DNA sequence: TGTGCCACCAGCAGAAAGGCCCCGGGGGGTGATGGCTACACCTTC.

V and J are TRBV27 and TRBJ2-2, with no clear D. This CDR3 has 14 amino acids. Trimming pared 4 bases from V and 3 bases from J, leaving 9 bases between. The V gene's germline CDR1 is MNHEY and CDR2 SMNVEV (reference sequence). The CDR3 loop is CASSSSYYTGELFF. The CDR3 coding sequence is TGTGCCAGCAGTTCGTCCTATTACACCGGGGAGCTGTTTTTT.

The V and J genes are TRBV6-6 and TRBJ1-1; the match to TRBD1 covers 7 bases. Trimming at V came to 5 bases and at J to 0 bases, leaving 6 bases not matched to a gene. The CDR3 extends over 15 amino acids. Germline assignment: CDR1 MNHNY and CDR2 SVGAGI (reference sequence). The CDR3 DNA reads as TGTGCCAGCAGTGTGTGGGGACAGATGAACACTGAAGCTTTCTTT. This codes for CASSVWGQMNTEAFF.

The V gene is TRBV5-1, the J gene TRBJ2-5, with D unresolved. Trimming shortened V by 0 bases and J by 2 bases, and 8 bases separated the two germline ends. CDR1 SGHRS and CDR2 YFSETQ come from the germline V gene. CDR3 length equals 14 residues. The CDR3 protein is CASSLATLQETQYF. The CDR3 DNA reads as TGCGCCAGCAGCTTGGCTACTCTTCAAGAGACCCAGTACTTC.

This clone was counted between two and nine times. V and J are TRBV13 and TRBJ2-1, with 8 bases that match TRBD2. Unmatched junction bases numbered 10, after V lost 6 bases and J lost 9 bases. The CDR3 consists of 14 residues. The V gene's germline CDR1 is PRHDT and CDR2 FYEKMQ (reference sequence). CDR3 sequence (DNA): TGTGCCAGCAGGGGGGTAGCGGGGACGAGTGAGCAGTTCTTC. Its protein is CASRGVAGTSEQFF.

CDR3 protein: CAWSADREINIQYF. CDR3 DNA: TGTGCCTGGAGTGCGGACAGGGAGATAAACATTCAGTACTTC. The V call is TRBV30, the J call TRBJ2-4, with TRBD1 identical over 8 bases. From germline, CDR1 is GTSNPN and CDR2 SVGIG (reference sequence). Trimming at V came to 1 base and at J to 6 bases, leaving 5 bases not matched to a gene. The CDR3 runs 14 residues.